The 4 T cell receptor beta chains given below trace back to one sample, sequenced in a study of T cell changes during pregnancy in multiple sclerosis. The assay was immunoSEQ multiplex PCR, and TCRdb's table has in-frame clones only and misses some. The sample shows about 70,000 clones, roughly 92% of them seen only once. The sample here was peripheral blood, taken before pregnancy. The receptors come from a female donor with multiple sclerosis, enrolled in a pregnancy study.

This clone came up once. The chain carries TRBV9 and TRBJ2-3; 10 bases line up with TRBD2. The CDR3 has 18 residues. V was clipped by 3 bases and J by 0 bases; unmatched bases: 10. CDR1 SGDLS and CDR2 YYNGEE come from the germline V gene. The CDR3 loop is CASSASSGSSASTDTQYF. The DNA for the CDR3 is TGTGCCAGCAGCGCTTCTAGCGGGAGCTCCGCTAGCACAGATACGCAGTATTTT.

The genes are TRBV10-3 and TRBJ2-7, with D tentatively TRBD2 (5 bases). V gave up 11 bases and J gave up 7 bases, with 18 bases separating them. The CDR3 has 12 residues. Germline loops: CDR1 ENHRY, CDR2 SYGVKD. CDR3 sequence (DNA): TGTGCCTCAGCGGAGGTGGCGGCTGAGCAGTACTTC. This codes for CASAEVAAEQYF.

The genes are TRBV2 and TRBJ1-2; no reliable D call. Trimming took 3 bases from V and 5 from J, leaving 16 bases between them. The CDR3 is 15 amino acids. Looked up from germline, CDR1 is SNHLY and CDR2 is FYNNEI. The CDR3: CASSDPAGADYGYTF. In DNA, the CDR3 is TGTGCCAGCAGTGACCCCGCCGGAGCGGATTATGGCTACACCTTC.

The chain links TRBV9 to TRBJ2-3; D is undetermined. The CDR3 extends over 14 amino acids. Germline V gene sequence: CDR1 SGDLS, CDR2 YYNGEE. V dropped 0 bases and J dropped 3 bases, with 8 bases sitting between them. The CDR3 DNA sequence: TGTGCCAGCAGCGTAGGAGTGAGGACAGATACGCAGTATTTT. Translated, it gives CASSVGVRTDTQYF.